One sample yielded the 26 T cell receptor beta chains listed below, sequenced in a study of cytomegalovirus exposure and HLA in healthy donors. Produced via immunoSEQ multiplex PCR; TCRdb's table is partial and in-frame only. The repertoire has 150,000 to 160,000 clones, 86% of them found once; the top ten carry about 2.2%. The sample consisted of PBMCs. The source of these receptors is a human donor in good health.

The rearrangement uses TRBV6-5 and TRBJ2-7; D remains ambiguous. From germline, CDR1 is MNHEY and CDR2 SVGAGI. This CDR3 contains 11 residues. V lost 6 bases and J 3 bases, leaving 6 bases between the germline ends. The CDR3 nucleotides read TGTGCCAGCAGATTTAACTACGAGCAGTACTTC. Amino acids: CASRFNYEQYF.

The V call is TRBV28, the J call TRBJ2-6, with 8 bases fitting TRBD2. Germline CDR1 and CDR2: MDHEN and SYDVKM. This CDR3 has 16 amino acids. J lost 3 bases, V lost 5 bases, and 6 bases had no gene match. The CDR3 loop is CASSRGGADGANVLTF. CDR3 DNA sequence: TGTGCCAGCAGTCGGGGGGGCGCGGATGGGGCCAACGTCCTGACTTTC.

The rearrangement links TRBV6-4 to TRBJ2-3; the D is unclear. The CDR3 spans 14 residues. Germline CDR1 is MRHNA and CDR2 is SNTAGT. Trimming removed 0 bases at V and 3 bases at J, with 7 bases between. CDR3 region: CASSDSVQTDTQYF. For the CDR3, the DNA is TGTGCCAGCAGTGACTCTGTACAAACAGATACGCAGTATTTT.

The chain joins TRBV4-1 to TRBJ2-1; D uncertain. This CDR3 has 13 residues. The V end lost 4 bases, the J end lost 4 bases, and 8 bases lay between the germline ends. The germline V gene has CDR1 MGHRA and CDR2 YSYEKL. CDR3 nucleotides: TGCGCCAGCAGCCGCGACTGGTACAATGAGCAGTTCTTC. This gives the protein CASSRDWYNEQFF.

The rearrangement links TRBV29-1 to TRBJ1-1; TRBD1 agrees at 7 bases. Germline lookup yields CDR1 SQVTM and CDR2 ANQGSEA. Trimming at V came to 3 bases and at J to 2 bases, leaving 3 bases not matched to a gene. The CDR3 loop spans 13 amino acids. The CDR3 nucleotides are TGCAGCGTTGAGGGACAGCTTAACACTGAAGCTTTCTTT. Translated, it gives CSVEGQLNTEAFF.

This sequence joins TRBV2 and TRBJ1-6; the D is unclear. V was trimmed by 4 bases and J by 9 bases, leaving 10 bases between them. Germline V gene data show CDR1 as SNHLY and CDR2 as FYNNEI. The CDR3 has 13 residues. Written as DNA, the CDR3 is TGTGCCAGCAGTGGGCTTTCAGGTTCACCCCTCCACTTT. It specifies CASSGLSGSPLHF.

The chain couples TRBV18 to TRBJ2-1; TRBD1 agrees at 7 bases. Per germline, CDR1 KGHSH and CDR2 LQKENI. With V trimmed by 6 bases and J by 3 bases, 8 bases remained unmatched. CDR3 length: 15 amino acids. The chain's CDR3 is CASSEGDRVYNEQFF. In DNA form, the CDR3 reads TGTGCCAGCTCGGAAGGGGACAGAGTCTACAATGAGCAGTTCTTC.

This chain joins TRBV27 and TRBJ1-1; TRBD1 matches 8 bases. The trim removed 7 bases at V and 12 bases at J, leaving 13 bases unmatched. Germline CDR1 is MNHEY and CDR2 is SMNVEV (reference sequence). The CDR3 covers 13 residues. CDR3 DNA sequence: TGTGCCAGCAAGTCGTTGGACAGGGCCGAAACTTTCTTT. It encodes CASKSLDRAETFF.

This sequence joins TRBV6-5 and TRBJ1-1; 7 positions match TRBD1. This CDR3 has 15 residues. The ends lost 6 bases at V and 1 base at J; junction bases unmatched: 8. From germline, CDR1 is MNHEY and CDR2 SVGAGI. CDR3 residues: CASRYDRAWNTEAFF. The CDR3 DNA follows: TGTGCCAGCAGATACGACAGGGCTTGGAACACTGAAGCTTTCTTT.

V usage is TRBV28 and J usage is TRBJ2-7, with 8 bases fitting TRBD1. CDR1 and CDR2 (germline): MDHEN, SYDVKM. This CDR3 comprises 13 residues. Trimming took 5 bases from V and 3 from J; bases not matched to a gene: 3. The CDR3 DNA reads as TGTGCCAGCAGTAGAGGACAGGGCTACGAGCAGTACTTC. As protein: CASSRGQGYEQYF.

V usage is TRBV5-1 and J usage is TRBJ2-2; D possibly corresponds to TRBD2 (5 bases). The CDR3 spans 15 residues. The germline V gene encodes CDR1 SGHRS and CDR2 YFSETQ. Trimming cost V 5 bases and J 0 bases, with 11 bases left between them. This CDR3 is CASSREPPNTGELFF. Here the CDR3 DNA reads TGCGCCAGCAGTCGGGAACCGCCGAACACCGGGGAGCTGTTTTTT. Supplemented by reference TRBV5-1 and TRBJ2-2, the full variable domain reads KAGVTQTPRYLIKTRGQQVTLSCSPISGHRSVSWYQQTPGQGLQFLFEYFSETQRNKGNFPGRFSGRQFSNSRSEMNVSTLELGDSALYLCASSREPPNTGELFFGEGSRLTVL.

This rearrangement joins TRBV2 to TRBJ1-1; D call uncertain. The V gene lost 7 bases and the J gene lost 5 bases, with 17 bases spanning the gap. Germline lookup yields CDR1 SNHLY and CDR2 FYNNEI. This CDR3 comprises 14 residues. The CDR3 here is CASTQRVERTEAFF. CDR3 bases: TGTGCCAGCACCCAGCGGGTGGAGAGGACTGAAGCTTTCTTT.

The V gene is TRBV15, the J gene TRBJ1-5, with a weak D call TRBD1 (5 bases). The CDR3 contains 17 residues. Trimming shortened V by 0 bases and J by 1 base, and 13 bases separated the two germline ends. The germline gives CDR1 LNHNV, CDR2 YYDKDF (reference sequence). The CDR3 DNA reads TGTGCCACCAGCAGAGATATAGGAGGGGCGAGCAATCAGCCCCAGCATTTT. Translation: CATSRDIGGASNQPQHF.

The chain links TRBV7-9 to TRBJ2-3; weak D call: TRBD1 (5 bases). Germline CDR1 SEHNR, CDR2 FQNEAQ (reference sequence). The V and J ends lost 8 bases and 0 bases respectively, with 18 bases between them. The CDR3 runs to 16 residues. The CDR3 region is CASPVVGAGSTDTQYF. CDR3 DNA: TGTGCCAGCCCTGTGGTAGGGGCAGGGAGCACAGATACGCAGTATTTT.

The chain carries TRBV11-3 and TRBJ1-1; D is undetermined. V dropped 4 bases and J dropped 2 bases, with 8 bases sitting between them. The CDR3 runs to 13 residues. Germline V gene lookup returns CDR1 SGHNT and CDR2 YENEEA. The CDR3 sequence: CASSSSINTEAFF. CDR3 in DNA: TGTGCCAGCAGCTCAAGCATAAACACTGAAGCTTTCTTT.

This clone has a handful of counts. The chain recombines TRBV7-9 with TRBJ2-4; TRBD1 agrees at 9 bases. The CDR3 extends over 16 amino acids. V gave up 5 bases and J gave up 0 bases; unmatched junction bases: 5. The germline V gene has CDR1 SEHNR and CDR2 FQNEAQ (reference sequence). The CDR3 loop is CASSRRDREAKNIQYF. The CDR3 DNA is TGTGCCAGCAGCCGAAGGGACAGGGAAGCCAAAAACATTCAGTACTTC. Based on the CDR3 plus reference TRBV7-9 and TRBJ2-4, the full variable domain is DTGVSQNPRHKITKRGQNVTFRCDPISEHNRLYWYRQTLGQGPEFLTYFQNEAQLEKSRLLSDRFSAERPKGSFSTLEIQRTEQGDSAMYLCASSRRDREAKNIQYFGAGTRLSVL.

The V gene is TRBV5-4, the J gene TRBJ1-1; possibly TRBD1 for D (6 bases). Deletions cut 4 bases from V and 0 bases from J, with 10 bases between. CDR1 is SGHNT and CDR2 is YYREEE in the germline V gene (reference sequence). The CDR3 has 14 residues. Here the CDR3 DNA reads TGTGCCAGCAGCCACCCAGGGGTGAACACTGAAGCTTTCTTT. Protein product: CASSHPGVNTEAFF.

V and J are TRBV6-6 and TRBJ1-2, with D maybe TRBD1 (5 bases). From germline, CDR1 is MNHNY and CDR2 SVGAGI (reference sequence). The length of the CDR3 is 15 residues. Trimming left V 0 bases short and J 3 bases short, with 11 bases between. The CDR3 reads CASSYSKGRYYGYTF. The CDR3 region has the DNA TGTGCCAGCAGTTACTCGAAGGGGCGATACTATGGCTACACCTTC.

The rearrangement links TRBV28 to TRBJ2-7; tentative D call: TRBD2 (6 bases). The CDR3 runs 13 residues. V shed 8 bases and J shed 12 bases, with 23 bases lying between them. Germline assignment: CDR1 MDHEN and CDR2 SYDVKM. The chain's CDR3 is CASQTPGTQDRYF. Here the CDR3 DNA reads TGTGCCAGCCAAACCCCCGGGACTCAGGATCGGTACTTC.

The gene calls are TRBV27 and TRBJ2-5; D is undetermined. This CDR3 has 14 amino acids. Trimming took off 7 bases at V and 2 bases at J, with 14 bases between the two ends. CDR1 MNHEY and CDR2 SMNVEV come from the germline V gene (reference sequence). The CDR3 loop is CASTPTGWQETQYF. Here the CDR3 DNA reads TGTGCCAGCACCCCGACTGGGTGGCAAGAGACCCAGTACTTC.

The chain employs TRBV28 and TRBJ1-5; possibly TRBD1 for D (6 bases). Germline CDR1 reads MDHEN; CDR2 reads SYDVKM. Trimming took 2 bases from V and 5 from J, leaving 16 bases between them. The CDR3 sequence is 16 residues long. CDR3 bases: TGTGCCAGCAGTTTACCTGCAGGGGAGCCAGATCAGCCCCAGCATTTT. Encoded protein: CASSLPAGEPDQPQHF.

This clone has only one observation. The rearrangement joins TRBV11-2 to TRBJ2-7; 10 bases match TRBD2. The CDR3 runs 19 residues. V lost 2 bases, J lost 6 bases, and 19 bases stayed unmatched. Germline CDR1 and CDR2: SGHAT and FQNNGV. CDR3 sequence reads: CASSLSSGRAAPRISEQYF. The CDR3 bases are TGTGCCAGCAGCTTATCGAGCGGGAGGGCTGCACCACGGATATCCGAGCAGTACTTC.

The chain has TRBV5-6 and TRBJ2-5; 8 bases line up with TRBD2. After removal of 2 bases from V and 1 base from J, the junction contained 16 bases not matched to a gene. This CDR3 is 19 amino acids long. The V gene's germline CDR1 is SGHDT and CDR2 YYEEEE. CDR3 DNA: TGTGCCAGCAGCTTTCTTAAGCCAGATCTGGCGGGGGGCCAAGAGACCCAGTACTTC. Translating it yields CASSFLKPDLAGGQETQYF.

The chain couples TRBV6-5 to TRBJ2-1; TRBD2 is a possible D gene (7 bases). V lost 6 bases, J lost 6 bases, and 18 bases lay in between. Germline values: CDR1 MNHEY, CDR2 SVGAGI. The CDR3 length is 15 residues. Here the CDR3 DNA reads TGTGCCAGCAGCATGGGGGCGGGAGACATCAATGAGCAGTTCTTC. It encodes CASSMGAGDINEQFF.

A single count supports this clone. The J gene is TRBJ2-5, the V gene TRBV15; TRBD2 agrees at 10 bases. Per the germline V gene, CDR1 is LNHNV and CDR2 is YYDKDF (reference sequence). V was pared by 2 bases and J by 7 bases, with 10 bases of the junction left unmatched. The CDR3 consists of 16 residues. DNA for the CDR3: TGTGCCACCAGCAGACCACTAGCGGGGAGCTCTGGGACCCAGTACTTC. It codes for CATSRPLAGSSGTQYF. The complete variable domain, with remaining parts taken from reference TRBV15 and TRBJ2-5, reads DAMVIQNPRYQVTQFGKPVTLSCSQTLNHNVMYWYQQKSSQAPKLLFHYYDKDFNNEADTPDNFQSRRPNTSFCFLDIRSPGLGDTAMYLCATSRPLAGSSGTQYFGPGTRLLVL.

The J gene is TRBJ2-3, the V gene TRBV15; 10 bases line up with TRBD2. CDR3 length equals 15 residues. Germline loops: CDR1 LNHNV, CDR2 YYDKDF (reference sequence). The V segment lost 6 bases and the J segment 3 bases; nucleotides outside the gene matches: 6. The DNA for the CDR3 is TGTGCCACCAGTACTTCTAGCGGGGGAACAGATACGCAGTATTTT. It is translated as CATSTSSGGTDTQYF.